Listed here are 23 T cell receptor beta chains from one sample, sequenced in a study of shared clonotypes between healthy human individuals. Some clones are missing from TCRdb's copy, which holds only in-frame ones; the method was immunoSEQ multiplex PCR. The table lists hundreds of thousands of clones, about 74% of them singletons, with 1.5% to 2% in the top ten. Sequences were obtained from memory CD4+ T cells sorted from blood. Noted subset: CD45RA-negative fraction. Source of these receptors: a woman between 25 and 40 years old in good health.

CDR3 bases: TGTGCCAGCTCACCGTGGACTAGCGGGAGCGGAGGAGAGACCCAGTACTTC. Residues: CASSPWTSGSGGETQYF. This rearrangement joins TRBV18 to TRBJ2-5; 13 positions match TRBD2. V shed 3 bases, J shed 4 bases, and the junction held 8 bases outside the gene matches. Germline V gives CDR1 KGHSH, CDR2 LQKENI. CDR3 length: 17 amino acids.

The chain joins TRBV9 to TRBJ2-2; D possibly corresponds to TRBD1 (6 bases). CDR1 SGDLS and CDR2 YYNGEE come from the germline V gene. The CDR3 length is 14 residues. Trimming took off 4 bases at V and 5 bases at J, with 12 bases between the two ends. DNA for the CDR3: TGTGCCAGCAGCTTCCGGGACAAAACCGGGGAGCTGTTTTTT. It codes for CASSFRDKTGELFF.

The chain couples TRBV7-9 to TRBJ1-5, with D tentatively TRBD1 (5 bases). The CDR3 contains 17 residues. From germline, CDR1 is SEHNR and CDR2 FQNEAQ (reference sequence). V was trimmed by 1 base and J by 3 bases, leaving 16 bases between them. This chain's CDR3 is CASSLDPGRAVNQPQHF. DNA of the CDR3: TGTGCCAGCAGCTTAGACCCGGGCAGGGCGGTCAATCAGCCCCAGCATTTT.

The chain employs TRBV4-1 and TRBJ2-5; TRBD1 aligns across 7 bases. Near its end, the DNA agrees better with TRBJ2-7, so the J call may be wrong. Germline CDR1 and CDR2: MGHRA and YSYEKL. CDR3 length: 19 amino acids. CDR3 protein: CASSQGPILQQGPLYEQYF. CDR3 bases: TGCGCCAGCAGCCAAGGCCCGATCCTCCAACAGGGGCCACTCTACGAGCAGTACTTC.

DNA of the CDR3: TGTGCCAGCAGCTTAACCTTAGCGGGAGGGCCCAATGAGCAGTTCTTC. Translating gives CASSLTLAGGPNEQFF. The chain couples TRBV9 to TRBJ2-1; 11 bases agree with TRBD2. J was trimmed by 6 bases and V by 4 bases; bases with no gene match: 9. CDR1 and CDR2 from the germline V gene are SGDLS and YYNGEE. The CDR3 totals 16 residues.

The V gene is TRBV18, the J gene TRBJ2-3, with 10 bases aligning to TRBD1. CDR3 length equals 16 residues. The V gene's germline CDR1 is KGHSH and CDR2 LQKENI. Trimming removed 3 bases from V and 4 bases from J; junction bases left unmatched: 7. The CDR3 protein is CASSPPTGTGADTQYF. For the CDR3, the DNA is TGTGCCAGCTCACCTCCTACCGGGACAGGGGCAGATACGCAGTATTTT.

The chain carries TRBV11-2 and TRBJ2-7; tentative D call: TRBD2 (6 bases). Germline V gene data show CDR1 as SGHAT and CDR2 as FQNNGV. The CDR3 consists of 15 residues. Trimming cost V 5 bases and J 4 bases, with 18 bases left between them. CDR3 in DNA: TGTGCCAGCAGCCACCGGGACTTCCCTGGTTACGAGCAGTACTTC. This sequence encodes CASSHRDFPGYEQYF. The full variable domain, in which reference TRBV11-2 and TRBJ2-7 provide the parts outside the CDR3, is EAGVAQSPRYKIIEKRQSVAFWCNPISGHATLYWYQQILGQGPKLLIQFQNNGVVDDSQLPKDRFSAERLKGVDSTLKIQPAKLEDSAVYLCASSHRDFPGYEQYFGPGTRLTVT.

The chain joins TRBV30 to TRBJ1-5, with D maybe TRBD1 (6 bases). Germline lookup yields CDR1 GTSNPN and CDR2 SVGIG (reference sequence). Deletions cut 4 bases from V and 2 bases from J, with 15 bases between. This CDR3 has 15 residues. CDR3 in DNA: TGTGCCTGGAAATCACCACAGGGACGCAATCAGCCCCAGCATTTT. Protein sequence: CAWKSPQGRNQPQHF.

The chain combines TRBV2 with TRBJ2-5, with D tentatively TRBD1 (8 bases). The CDR3 is 15 residues long. V was trimmed by 8 bases and J by 3 bases, leaving 19 bases between them. Per the germline V gene, CDR1 is SNHLY and CDR2 is FYNNEI. The CDR3 nucleotides read TGTGCCAGCGGGCCCCGGACAGGGAGGGAAGAGACCCAGTACTTC. This encodes CASGPRTGREETQYF.

The V gene is TRBV5-4, the J gene TRBJ1-4; D uncertain. Germline V lookup: CDR1 SGHNT, CDR2 YYREEE (reference sequence). The CDR3 totals 15 residues. The ends were cut back, 2 bases at V and 8 bases at J, with 16 bases in the middle. The DNA of the CDR3 is TGTGCCAGCAGCTTTGGGCACGGCAGCGGAGAAAAACTGTTTTTT. Translating it yields CASSFGHGSGEKLFF. The variable domain in full, with the rest retrieved from reference TRBV5-4 and TRBJ1-4, is ETGVTQSPTHLIKTRGQQVTLRCSSQSGHNTVSWYQQALGQGPQFIFQYYREEENGRGNFPPRFSGLQFPNYSSELNVNALELDDSALYLCASSFGHGSGEKLFFGSGTQLSVL.

V is TRBV30 and J is TRBJ1-1, with D maybe TRBD1 (5 bases). The germline V gene encodes CDR1 GTSNPN and CDR2 SVGIG (reference sequence). The V and J ends lost 5 bases and 3 bases respectively, with 13 bases between them. The CDR3 length is 13 residues. CDR3 protein: CAWVSWGDTEAFF. The DNA of the CDR3 is TGTGCCTGGGTTTCGTGGGGGGACACTGAAGCTTTCTTT.

This clone was observed a single time. Other DNA sequences from this sample encode an identical CDR3 as well. J is TRBJ2-1 and V is TRBV4-1; no definite D call. Trimming took 3 bases from V and 0 from J, leaving 9 bases between them. The CDR3 has 15 residues. Germline CDR1 reads MGHRA; CDR2 reads YSYEKL. The CDR3 region has the DNA TGCGCCAGCAGCCATTCGGTTCCCTCCTACAATGAGCAGTTCTTC. Amino acid sequence: CASSHSVPSYNEQFF.

The V call is TRBV9, the J call TRBJ2-3; perhaps TRBD2 as D (7 bases). Germline V gives CDR1 SGDLS, CDR2 YYNGEE. This CDR3 region has 14 residues. Trimming removed 4 bases at V and 6 bases at J, with 15 bases between. The CDR3 loop reads CASSLGGEFDTQYF. Written as DNA, the CDR3 is TGTGCCAGCAGCCTAGGGGGGGAGTTTGATACGCAGTATTTT.

This chain connects TRBV25-1 to TRBJ2-3; D may be TRBD1 or TRBD2 (5 bases each). Germline lookup yields CDR1 MGHDK and CDR2 SYGVNS. V was pared by 1 base and J by 3 bases, with 14 bases between. CDR3 length: 16 residues. The DNA of the CDR3 is TGTGCCAGCAGTGAATCGGGACCAGCCTCTACAGATACGCAGTATTTT. It encodes CASSESGPASTDTQYF.

This rearrangement joins TRBV7-2 to TRBJ1-1; D possibly corresponds to TRBD1 (5 bases). The CDR3 extends over 13 amino acids. Trimming removed 5 bases from V and 5 bases from J, with 12 bases in between. The germline V gene encodes CDR1 SGHTA and CDR2 FQGNSA. The CDR3 reads CASSQPRVTEAFF. Here the CDR3 DNA reads TGTGCCAGCAGCCAACCCAGGGTAACTGAAGCTTTCTTT.

The chain couples TRBV18 to TRBJ2-1; D possibly corresponds to TRBD2 (7 bases). V lost 7 bases and J lost 6, with 19 bases in between. Germline V lookup: CDR1 KGHSH, CDR2 LQKENI. The CDR3 has 15 amino acids. This chain's CDR3 is CASFTGGQIGNEQFF. The CDR3 DNA reads as TGTGCCAGCTTCACCGGGGGGCAAATAGGCAATGAGCAGTTCTTC.

This clone was seen only a few times. The rearrangement links TRBV10-3 to TRBJ1-2; D may be TRBD1 (6 bases). Trimming removed 0 bases at V and 8 bases at J, with 19 bases between. Germline V gene data show CDR1 as ENHRY and CDR2 as SYGVKD. CDR3 size: 16 residues. CDR3 bases: TGTGCCATCAGTGAGTCTCAGACCGGGACACATAGAGGCTACACCTTC. Protein: CAISESQTGTHRGYTF.

V is TRBV5-1 and J is TRBJ1-2, with a tentative D call TRBD1 (6 bases). The germline V gene encodes CDR1 SGHRS and CDR2 YFSETQ. Trimming removed 1 base at V and 6 bases at J, with 16 bases between. This CDR3 is built from 15 residues. The CDR3 nucleotides are TGCGCCAGCAGCTTGAGGGACAACTTAATCGATGGCTACACCTTC. This gives the protein CASSLRDNLIDGYTF.

The chain carries TRBV28 and TRBJ1-5, with 7 nucleotides matching TRBD1. V lost 2 bases, J lost 7 bases, and 5 bases stayed unmatched. CDR3 length equals 14 residues. Germline V CDR1 and CDR2: MDHEN, SYDVKM. This CDR3 is CASSLPGTAQPQHF. The CDR3 bases are TGTGCCAGCAGTTTACCAGGGACAGCACAGCCCCAGCATTTT.

The rearrangement links TRBV7-6 to TRBJ2-5; D tentatively reads TRBD1 or TRBD2 (5 bases each). The CDR3 runs to 16 residues. From germline, CDR1 is SGHVS and CDR2 FNYEAQ. Trimming removed 5 bases at V and 2 bases at J, with 18 bases between. The CDR3 nucleotides read TGTGCCAGCAGCGTAACGGGGCATGCGCTACAAGAGACCCAGTACTTC. Translated: CASSVTGHALQETQYF.

This rearrangement joins TRBV18 to TRBJ1-1; 9 bases map to TRBD1. Germline V CDR1 and CDR2: KGHSH, LQKENI. V lost 8 bases to trimming and J lost 10 bases; unmatched junction nucleotides: 8. The CDR3 loop spans 12 amino acids. Here the CDR3 reads CASAGQGVAAFF. The CDR3, as DNA: TGTGCCAGCGCGGGACAGGGTGTTGCAGCTTTCTTT.

The V gene is TRBV27, the J gene TRBJ2-5; 8 nucleotides match TRBD2. Germline V gives CDR1 MNHEY, CDR2 SMNVEV (reference sequence). The CDR3 is 14 amino acids. With 6 bases clipped from V and 2 bases from J, the junction kept 5 bases outside the gene matches. CDR3 in amino acids: CASSPRGGQETQYF. CDR3 DNA: TGTGCCAGCAGCCCTCGGGGGGGACAAGAGACCCAGTACTTC.

The gene calls are TRBV10-3 and TRBJ1-1, with D possibly matching TRBD1 (5 bases). The V end lost 8 bases, the J end lost 8 bases, and 18 bases lay between the germline ends. CDR1 and CDR2 from the germline V gene are ENHRY and SYGVKD. This CDR3 is built from 13 residues. CDR3 region: CAIANLGAGEAFF. CDR3 in DNA: TGTGCCATCGCAAACCTAGGGGCAGGGGAAGCTTTCTTT.